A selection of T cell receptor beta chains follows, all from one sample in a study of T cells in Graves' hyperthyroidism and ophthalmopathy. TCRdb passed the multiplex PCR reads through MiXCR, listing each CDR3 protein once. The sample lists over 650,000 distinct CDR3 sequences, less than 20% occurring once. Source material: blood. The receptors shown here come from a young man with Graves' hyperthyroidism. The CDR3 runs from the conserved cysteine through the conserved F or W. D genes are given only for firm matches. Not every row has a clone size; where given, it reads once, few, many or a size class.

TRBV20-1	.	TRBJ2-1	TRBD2	TGCAGTGCTAGGGGCCCCGGGACTAGCGGACTGAGCTCCTACAATGAGCAGTTCTTC	CSARGPGTSGLSSYNEQFF
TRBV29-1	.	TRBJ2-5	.	TGCAGCGTTACCTATGGGGACCGGTTCTTGCAAGAGACCCAGTACTTC	CSVTYGDRFLQETQYF
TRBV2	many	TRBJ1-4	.	TGTGCCAGCAAGGACCGAGGACTTAATGAAAAACTGTTTTTT	CASKDRGLNEKLFF
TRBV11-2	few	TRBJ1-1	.	TGTGCCAGCAGTTACGTCCTGAACACTGAAGCTTTCTTT	CASSYVLNTEAFF
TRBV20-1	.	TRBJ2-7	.	TGCAGTGCTAGAGATCGAGGTCCCTCCTACGAGCAGTACTTC	CSARDRGPSYEQYF
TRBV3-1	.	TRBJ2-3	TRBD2	TGTGCCAGCAGCCCTCCAGGGACTAGCGGGAGCGGTACGCAGTATTTT	CASSPPGTSGSGTQYF
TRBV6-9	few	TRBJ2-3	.	TGTGCCAGCAGTTACGAGACGGTTAGCACAGATACGCAGTATTTT	CASSYETVSTDTQYF
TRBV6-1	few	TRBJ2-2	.	TGTGCCAGCAGCCAGGGGAGCACCGGGGAGCTGTTTTTT	CASSQGSTGELFF
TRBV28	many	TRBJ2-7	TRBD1	TGTGCCAGCAGGAGGGTAGGCAGGGGGCAGGACGAGCAGTACTTC	CASRRVGRGQDEQYF
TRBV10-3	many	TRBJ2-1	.	TGTGCCATCAGTGGGATTCCGGGAGTAAGGAGGAATGAGCAGTTCTTC	CAISGIPGVRRNEQFF
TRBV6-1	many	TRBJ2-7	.	TGTGCCAGCAGTACCATCCCCCCCGGACAGAGACAGTACTTC	CASSTIPPGQRQYF
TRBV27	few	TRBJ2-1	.	TGTGCCAGCAGCTCTAATTCCAATGAGCAGTTCTTC	CASSSNSNEQFF
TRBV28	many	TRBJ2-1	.	TGTGCCGGGGGCGGGAGTGGCAGGAATGAGCAGTTCTTC	CAGGGSGRNEQFF
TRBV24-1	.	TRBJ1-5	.	TGTGCCACCAGTGATCCCCCGGAAGGTCAGCCCCAGCATTTT	CATSDPPEGQPQHF
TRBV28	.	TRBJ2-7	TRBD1	TGTGCCAGCAGGCGGACAGGGGCCCACGAGCAGTACTTC	CASRRTGAHEQYF
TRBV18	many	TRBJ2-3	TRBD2	TGTGCCAGCTCACCATTGGCTAGCGGGAGCTCAGATACGCAGTATTTT	CASSPLASGSSDTQYF
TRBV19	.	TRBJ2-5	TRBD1	TGTGCCAGTAGTTTCCTACAGGGGGATCACCAAGAGACCCAGTACTTC	CASSFLQGDHQETQYF
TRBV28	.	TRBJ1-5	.	TGTGCCAGCAGTTCAACTACAGGGATTCAGCCCCAGCATTTT	CASSSTTGIQPQHF
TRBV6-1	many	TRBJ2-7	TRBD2	TGTGCCAGCAGTCCACTGGGACTAGCGGGGGACCACTACGAGCAGTACTTC	CASSPLGLAGDHYEQYF
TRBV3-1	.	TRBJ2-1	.	TGTGCCAGCAGGGATTTCCACAATGAGCAGTTCTTC	CASRDFHNEQFF
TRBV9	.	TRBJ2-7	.	TGTGCCAGCAGCGTAGCTGACGAGGGGAACGAGCAGTACTTC	CASSVADEGNEQYF
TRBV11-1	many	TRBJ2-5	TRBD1	TGTGCCAGCAGCCGCAAAGGGACAGGGTTCGCTCAGGAGACCCAGTACTTC	CASSRKGTGFAQETQYF
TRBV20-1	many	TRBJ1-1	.	TGCAGTGCTCCCCTACAGGATATGAACACTGAAGCTTTCTTT	CSAPLQDMNTEAFF
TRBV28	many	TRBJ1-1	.	TGTGCCAGCGCGGATTGGGGCACTGAAGCTTTCTTT	CASADWGTEAFF
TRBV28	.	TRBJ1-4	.	TGTGCCAGCAGCGGGTACTCCGGGACCCCGGAAGGAAAACTGTTTTTT	CASSGYSGTPEGKLFF
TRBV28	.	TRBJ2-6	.	TGTGCCAGCAGTCCAACCCGGGCGGCTGGGGCCAACGTCCTGACTTTC	CASSPTRAAGANVLTF
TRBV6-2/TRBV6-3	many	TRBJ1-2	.	TGTGCCAGCAGTTACTCGGAGGACGGGTATGGCTACACCTTC	CASSYSEDGYGYTF
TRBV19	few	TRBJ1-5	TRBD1	TGTGCCAGTAGTAAGGGGGCGCGGACCTACAATCAGGCCCAGCATTTT	CASSKGARTYNQAQHF
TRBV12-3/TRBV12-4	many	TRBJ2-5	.	TGTGCCAGCAGTACTTACCCTGGGTTGCGGACCCAGTACTTC	CASSTYPGLRTQYF
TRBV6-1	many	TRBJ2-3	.	TGTGCCAGCAGTGATTTCTACCGAACTAGCACAGATACGCAGTATTTT	CASSDFYRTSTDTQYF
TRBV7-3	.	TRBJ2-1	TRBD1	TGTGCCAGCAGCTCCGGGACAGCAAGCCCACAGTTCTTC	CASSSGTASPQFF
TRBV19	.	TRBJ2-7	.	TGTGCCAGTAGTCGTTCGACAGGAAGGGGCTACGAGCAGTACTTC	CASSRSTGRGYEQYF
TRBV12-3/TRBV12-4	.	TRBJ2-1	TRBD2	TGTGCCAGCAGTTTAAGGAGGATGGGGGGGGAGCAGTTCTTC	CASSLRRMGGEQFF
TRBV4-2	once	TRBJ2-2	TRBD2	TGTGCCAGCAGCCCTCCCGCGGGGGACGGGGAGCTGTTTTTT	CASSPPAGDGELFF
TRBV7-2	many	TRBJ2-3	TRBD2	TGTGCCAGCAGCACACGCAGGGCTAGCGGGAGCTCAGATACGCAGTATTTT	CASSTRRASGSSDTQYF
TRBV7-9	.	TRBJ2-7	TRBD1	TGTGCCAGCAGCGCAAGGACAGGAGGAATCTCCTCCTACGAGCAGTACTTC	CASSARTGGISSYEQYF
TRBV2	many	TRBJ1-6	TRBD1	TGTGCCACAGAGGGACAGCTGAATTCACCCCTCCACTTT	CATEGQLNSPLHF
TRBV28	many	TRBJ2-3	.	TGTGCCAGCACCTCACTCGGGAAGCGCACAGATACGCAGTATTTT	CASTSLGKRTDTQYF
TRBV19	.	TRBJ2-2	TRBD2	TGTGCCAGTACTGTGGGCTGGATAGAACGTACCTTTAGCGGGAGAGGAAACACCGGGGAGCTGTTTTTT	CASTVGWIERTFSGRGNTGELFF
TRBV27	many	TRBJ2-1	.	TGTGCCAGCAGTCCATTTGGGGGATCCGACAATGAGCAGTTCTTC	CASSPFGGSDNEQFF
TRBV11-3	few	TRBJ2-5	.	TGTGCCAGCAGCCCGGCTGGGCGGCGTCCGGGAAAGTACTTC	CASSPAGRRPGKYF
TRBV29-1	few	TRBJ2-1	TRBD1	TGCAGCGTTGACCGACAGGGAATGGATGAGCAGTTCTTC	CSVDRQGMDEQFF